This T cell receptor (beta chain) was sequenced during a study of cytomegalovirus exposure and HLA in healthy donors. Study conclusions and caveats: TCR sequences were mostly rare, though some public TCRs occurred in many donors.

With 60 Vbeta and 13 Jbeta primers, the PCR was carried out. Sequenced by immunoSEQ multiplex PCR; TCRdb stores in-frame clones only, minus some. The table lists roughly 160,000 clones, 80% of them singletons. The sample holds a few counts of this clone. Its antigen is unidentified. The sample carries other DNA sequences with the same CDR3. The CDR3 loop spans 11 amino acids. The germline V and J ends were trimmed by 5 bases and 3 bases, with 5 bases remaining between them. The V gene's germline CDR1 is MDHEN and CDR2 SYDVKM. The sample was PBMCs. This clonotype was obtained from a man aged 25-40 years in good health and CMV-seronegative. The V gene is TRBV28, the J gene TRBJ2-7, with unresolved D. The CDR3 reads CASSPRYEQYF. The DNA of the CDR3 is TGTGCCAGCAGTCCCCGCTACGAGCAGTACTTC. Full variable domain (outside the CDR3, taken from reference TRBV28 and TRBJ2-7): DVKVTQSSRYLVKRTGEKVFLECVQDMDHENMFWYRQDPGLGLRLIYFSYDVKMKEKGDIPEGYSVSREKKERFSLILESASTNQTSMYLCASSPRYEQYFGPGTRLTVT.